These 5 T cell receptor beta chains came from one sample sequenced in a study of T cell changes during pregnancy in multiple sclerosis (dated by TCRdb to the late 2010s). Library construction relied on the immunoSEQ multiplex PCR assay. This immuneACCESS table, as held by TCRdb, lists in-frame sequences with V and J called but not all clones. Of the missing ones, under half trace to an unresolved V gene in checked studies; the others have no known cause. For this sample the table gives tens of thousands of clones, of which 85% to 90% were detected only once. Jointly, the top ten make up more than 7.5% of the sample. Sequencing used CD8+ T cells from peripheral blood mononuclear cells, obtained after pregnancy. These receptors were obtained from a female donor with multiple sclerosis, enrolled in a pregnancy study.

The rearrangement links TRBV7-8 to TRBJ2-7; maybe TRBD2 (7 bases). The V end was cut by 7 bases, the J end by 3 bases, with 16 bases between. Germline-derived CDR1 and CDR2 are SGHVS and FQNEAQ. This CDR3 has 14 amino acids. CDR3: CASTLRGGGYEQYF. The CDR3 region has the DNA TGTGCCAGCACCCTAAGGGGAGGGGGCTACGAGCAGTACTTC.

This clone showed up just a few times. The chain combines TRBV10-3 with TRBJ2-1; D is unresolved. Germline-derived CDR1 and CDR2 are ENHRY and SYGVKD. This CDR3 has 10 residues. Trimming pared 8 bases from V and 15 bases from J, leaving 14 bases between. DNA for the CDR3: TGTGCCATCTGGCAGGATCGGCGGTTCTTC. Its translation is CAIWQDRRFF.

Written as DNA, the CDR3 is TGTGCCACCGCCCCACTGGAGCGGCTCTACAATGAGCAGTTCTTC. It specifies CATAPLERLYNEQFF. V and J are TRBV2 and TRBJ2-1; maybe TRBD2 (5 bases). V lost 10 bases and J 3 bases, leaving 19 bases between the germline ends. Germline V lookup: CDR1 SNHLY, CDR2 FYNNEI. The CDR3 is 15 residues long.

CDR3 nucleotides: TGTGCCACCAGCAGTCCAGAGGAGCCCCCCGGCTACACCTTC. Translating gives CATSSPEEPPGYTF. This chain connects TRBV15 to TRBJ1-2, with unresolved D. This CDR3 contains 14 residues. Germline CDR1 is LNHNV and CDR2 is YYDKDF (reference sequence). Trimming took 3 bases from V and 8 from J, leaving 16 bases between them.

The rearrangement links TRBV29-1 to TRBJ2-6, with D perhaps matching TRBD2 (5 bases). Per the germline V gene, CDR1 is SQVTM and CDR2 is ANQGSEA. This CDR3 has 14 residues. V was trimmed by 5 bases and J by 0 bases, leaving 8 bases between them. CDR3 sequence: CSVLTSSGANVLTF. The CDR3, as DNA: TGCAGCGTTCTAACTAGCTCTGGGGCCAACGTCCTGACTTTC.